This T cell receptor beta chain was sequenced during a study of cytomegalovirus exposure and HLA in healthy donors. Study findings and constraints: Most TCR beta V segments were productive about 87% or about 30% of the time in an earlier analysis. More than 150 TCR beta chains were listed as cytomegalovirus-associated.

Germline-derived CDR1 and CDR2 are SGHRS and YFSETQ. Trimming shortened V by 0 bases and J by 5 bases, and 14 bases separated the two germline ends. The CDR3 contains 15 residues. A single count supports this clone. As yet, its antigen is unknown. The primer mix had 60 Vbeta and 13 Jbeta primers. Using immunoSEQ multiplex PCR, the repertoire was profiled, and TCRdb retains in-frame clones only, with some absent. The sample holds fewer than 110,000 clones, more than 65% seen once. The rearrangement joins TRBV5-1 to TRBJ1-1; a possible D gene is TRBD1 (5 bases). The specimen sequenced was PBMCs. The TCR originated in a male donor in good health and CMV-seronegative. The CDR3 DNA reads as TGCGCCAGCAGCTTGGACGGGGGTATGGGAACTGAAGCTTTCTTT. Its protein is CASSLDGGMGTEAFF. The entire variable domain, with the rest obtained from reference TRBV5-1 and TRBJ1-1, is as follows: KAGVTQTPRYLIKTRGQQVTLSCSPISGHRSVSWYQQTPGQGLQFLFEYFSETQRNKGNFPGRFSGRQFSNSRSEMNVSTLELGDSALYLCASSLDGGMGTEAFFGQGTRLTVV.